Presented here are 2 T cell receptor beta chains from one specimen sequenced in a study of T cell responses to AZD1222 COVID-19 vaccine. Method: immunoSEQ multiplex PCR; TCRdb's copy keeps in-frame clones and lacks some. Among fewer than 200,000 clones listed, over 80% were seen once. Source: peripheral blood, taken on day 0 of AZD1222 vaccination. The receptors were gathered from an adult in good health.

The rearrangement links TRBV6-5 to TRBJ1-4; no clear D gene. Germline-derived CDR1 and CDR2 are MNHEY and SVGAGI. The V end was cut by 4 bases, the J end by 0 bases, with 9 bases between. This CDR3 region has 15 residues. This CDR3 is CASSLSGTTNEKLFF. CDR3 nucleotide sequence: TGTGCCAGCAGTTTATCGGGGACAACTAATGAAAAACTGTTTTTT.

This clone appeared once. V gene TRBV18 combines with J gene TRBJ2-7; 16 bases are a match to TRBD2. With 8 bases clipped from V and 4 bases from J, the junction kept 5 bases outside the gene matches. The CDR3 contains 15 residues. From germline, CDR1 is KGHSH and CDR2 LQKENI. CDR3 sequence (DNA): TGTGCCAGCAACCAGGGACTAGCGGGAGGGTACGAGCAGTACTTC. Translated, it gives CASNQGLAGGYEQYF.